This is a list of T cell receptor beta chains from one sample in a study of T cells in narcolepsy. Using immunoSEQ multiplex PCR, the repertoire was profiled, and TCRdb retains in-frame clones only, with some absent. Seen here are some 30,000 clones, 75% to 90% observed once, and the top ten hold 0.83%. Sequenced input: CD45RA- memory CD4+ T cells from PBMCs. These receptors were taken from a human donor with narcolepsy. Both conserved end residues are part of each CDR3. D genes are given only for firm matches. Clone size is stated in some rows and not others, as once, few, many or a class when expanded.

>TRBJ2-6|few|NA|TRBV6-1
TGTGCCAGCAGAGGGCACGAATCTGGGGCCAACGTCCTGACTTTC
CASRGHESGANVLTF
>TRBJ2-2|NA|NA|TRBV15
TGTGCCACCAGCGGCCAGTCGAACACCGGGGAGCTGTTTTTT
CATSGQSNTGELFF
>TRBJ2-7|few|NA|TRBV6-5
TGTGCCAGCAGTTCAGGGGACGAGCAGTACTTC
CASSSGDEQYF
>TRBJ2-7|once|TRBD1|TRBV11-2
TGTGCCAGCAGCCTACGGGACAGGGGGTATCGGGAGCAGTACTTC
CASSLRDRGYREQYF
>TRBJ2-7|NA|NA|TRBV16
TGTGCCAGCACCCGGACGGCGGGGTACGAGCAGTACTTC
CASTRTAGYEQYF
>TRBJ2-1|once|NA|TRBV11-3
TGTGCCAGCAGCTTCGGGGTTGGTGAGCAGTTCTTC
CASSFGVGEQFF
>TRBJ2-7|NA|NA|TRBV18
TGTGCCAGCTCACCCCAGGGGATAAACTACGAGCAGTACTTC
CASSPQGINYEQYF
>TRBJ2-1|NA|NA|TRBV7-3
TGTGCCAGCACAAACGGGGGTAGCTCCTACAATGAGCAGTTCTTC
CASTNGGSSYNEQFF
>TRBJ1-1|NA|NA|TRBV5-5
TGTGCCAGCAGCTTGCTAGGGGTTGGTGAAGCTTTCTTT
CASSLLGVGEAFF
>TRBJ2-7|NA|TRBD2|TRBV15
TGTGCCACCAAAAATGGGTTTGCAGCGGGAGGGAGCGAGCAGTACTTC
CATKNGFAAGGSEQYF